A single sample is the source of the 24 T cell receptor beta chains below, sequenced in a study of CD8 T cells in ankylosing spondylitis. TCRdb recomputed calls from the 5' RACE reads with MiXCR, one row per CDR3 protein. Among 150,000 to 200,000 distinct CDR3 sequences, around a tenth were seen once, and the ten largest hold 25% to 35%. The sequenced sample was blood, either unsorted or a sorted T cell fraction (not recorded which). These TCRs come from a male donor with ankylosing spondylitis or in good health (not recorded which).

Many counts were recorded for this clonotype. The V and J genes are TRBV6-2 or TRBV6-3 and TRBJ2-1; 12 bases agree with TRBD2. The CDR3 extends over 21 amino acids. Germline V gene sequence: CDR1 MNHEY, CDR2 SVGEGT. J gave up 4 bases and V 0 bases, and 16 bases lay outside the gene matches. The chain's CDR3 is CASSYSWLAGGPSLSYNEQFF. CDR3 in DNA: TGTGCCAGCAGTTACTCGTGGCTAGCGGGAGGGCCCTCCCTATCATACAATGAGCAGTTCTTC.

This clonotype came up a few times. The V gene is TRBV7-8, the J gene TRBJ2-3, with D maybe TRBD1 (6 bases). V was shortened by 5 bases and J by 6 bases, with 9 bases between the two germline ends. Germline V gene data show CDR1 as SGHVS and CDR2 as FQNEAQ. The length of the CDR3 is 12 residues. DNA for the CDR3: TGTGCCAGCAGCGCAGGGGCCGATACGCAGTATTTT. Amino acid sequence: CASSAGADTQYF. The whole variable domain, filled in from reference TRBV7-8 and TRBJ2-3, reads GAGVSQSPRYKVAKRGQDVALRCDPISGHVSLFWYQQALGQGPEFLTYFQNEAQLDKSGLPSDRFFAERPEGSVSTLKIQRTQQEDSAVYLCASSAGADTQYFGPGTRLTVL.

This clonotype has at least ten counts. The chain joins TRBV24-1 to TRBJ2-1; D uncertain. CDR1 is KGHDR, CDR2 SFDVKD, per germline. The V and J ends lost 7 bases and 6 bases respectively, with 12 bases between them. CDR3 length: 13 amino acids. CDR3 region: CATSDGGLNEQFF. The CDR3 DNA sequence: TGTGCCACCAGCGATGGTGGGCTCAATGAGCAGTTCTTC.

This clonotype was found many times. The chain carries TRBV9 and TRBJ2-3, with TRBD2 as a possible D gene (5 bases). Germline V gene data show CDR1 as SGDLS and CDR2 as YYNGEE. The CDR3 contains 13 residues. V shed 7 bases and J shed 2 bases, with 11 bases lying between them. The CDR3 region has the DNA TGTGCCAGCGGCGGGCCCAACACAGATACGCAGTATTTT. It encodes CASGGPNTDTQYF.

This clonotype was counted many times. The gene calls are TRBV28 and TRBJ2-2; tentatively, D is TRBD1 (5 bases). This CDR3 is built from 14 residues. Trimming removed 7 bases from V and 4 bases from J, with 13 bases in between. From germline, CDR1 is MDHEN and CDR2 SYDVKM. The CDR3 coding sequence is TGTGCCAGCAATACGCCAAGGGGCACCGGGGAGCTGTTTTTT. Translation: CASNTPRGTGELFF. Together with reference TRBV28 and TRBJ2-2, the CDR3 gives the full variable domain: DVKVTQSSRYLVKRTGEKVFLECVQDMDHENMFWYRQDPGLGLRLIYFSYDVKMKEKGDIPEGYSVSREKKERFSLILESASTNQTSMYLCASNTPRGTGELFFGEGSRLTVL.

This clonotype was seen only a few times. This chain links TRBV6-1 with TRBJ1-5, with D perhaps TRBD1 (5 bases). The CDR3 length is 16 residues. Germline V gene data show CDR1 as MNHNS and CDR2 as SASEGT. The V end lost 2 bases, the J end lost 2 bases, and 13 bases lay between the germline ends. CDR3 coding DNA: TGTGCCAGCAGTGAACAGGGTGGGGGACGCAATCAGCCCCAGCATTTT. Translated: CASSEQGGGRNQPQHF.

This chain uses TRBV6-1 with TRBJ1-2, with D perhaps TRBD1 (6 bases). The V end was cut by 0 bases, the J end by 4 bases, with 15 bases between. The CDR3 is made up of 16 amino acids. Germline CDR1 reads MNHNS; CDR2 reads SASEGT. The CDR3, as DNA: TGTGCCAGCAGTGAAGCGCCGGGGGCAATGGTCTATGGCTACACCTTC. Its translation: CASSEAPGAMVYGYTF.

The sample holds many counts of this clonotype. The genes are TRBV12-3 or TRBV12-4 and TRBJ1-6; D uncertain. Between the trimmed V and J ends, which lost 1 base and 10 bases, there was a span of 8 bases. The CDR3 sequence is 13 residues long. The chain's CDR3 is CASSLVGNSPLHF. CDR3 coding DNA: TGTGCCAGCAGTTTAGTGGGGAACTCACCCCTCCACTTT.

This clonotype was recorded at least ten times. In DNA form, the CDR3 reads TGTGCCAGCTCACCACCGGGACAGGGATACAATGAGCAGTTCTTC. Residues: CASSPPGQGYNEQFF. The genes are TRBV18 and TRBJ2-1; TRBD1 aligns across 9 bases. The CDR3 covers 15 residues. Trimming removed 0 bases from V and 4 bases from J; junction bases left unmatched: 1. Germline V gene lookup returns CDR1 KGHSH and CDR2 LQKENI. The entire variable domain, with the rest obtained from reference TRBV18 and TRBJ2-1, is as follows: NAGVMQNPRHLVRRRGQEARLRCSPMKGHSHVYWYRQLPEEGLKFMVYLQKENIIDESGMPKERFSAEFPKEGPSILRIQQVVRGDSAAYFCASSPPGQGYNEQFFGPGTRLTVL.

At least ten counts were recorded for this clonotype. V usage is TRBV7-8 and J usage is TRBJ2-2; no clear D. Germline V gives CDR1 SGHVS, CDR2 FQNEAQ. This CDR3 is 17 amino acids long. The ends were cut back, 7 bases at V and 1 base at J, with 19 bases in the middle. The CDR3: CASTALNLGRNTGELFF. The CDR3 bases are TGTGCCAGCACCGCTCTGAATTTGGGTCGGAACACCGGGGAGCTGTTTTTT. The full variable domain, in which reference TRBV7-8 and TRBJ2-2 provide the parts outside the CDR3, is GAGVSQSPRYKVAKRGQDVALRCDPISGHVSLFWYQQALGQGPEFLTYFQNEAQLDKSGLPSDRFFAERPEGSVSTLKIQRTQQEDSAVYLCASTALNLGRNTGELFFGEGSRLTVL.

This clonotype appeared a few times. This chain connects TRBV15 to TRBJ1-2, with D possibly matching TRBD1 (5 bases). V gave up 4 bases and J gave up 8 bases, with 17 bases separating them. Germline CDR1 reads LNHNV; CDR2 reads YYDKDF (reference sequence). The CDR3 covers 14 residues. The CDR3 region has the DNA TGTGCCACCAGCATTATACGGGGTGGGGGGGGCTACACCTTC. Translating it yields CATSIIRGGGGYTF.

This clonotype showed up just a few times. The chain combines TRBV9 with TRBJ2-5, with D perhaps matching TRBD1 (5 bases). Germline CDR1 is SGDLS and CDR2 is YYNGEE. V gave up 3 bases and J gave up 2 bases, with 8 bases separating them. The CDR3 has 13 amino acids. In DNA form, the CDR3 reads TGTGCCAGCAGCGCACAGGTTCAAGAGACCCAGTACTTC. It codes for CASSAQVQETQYF.

In this sample, this clonotype turned up many times. The chain recombines TRBV5-6 with TRBJ1-4, with 9 bases aligning to TRBD1. Germline CDR1 is SGHDT and CDR2 is YYEEEE. This CDR3 has 14 amino acids. V was pared by 4 bases and J by 7 bases, with 5 bases of the junction left unmatched. This CDR3 is CASSRTGDGEKLFF. CDR3 DNA: TGTGCCAGCAGCCGGACAGGGGACGGTGAAAAACTGTTTTTT.

This clonotype was counted ten times or more. The chain combines TRBV12-3 or TRBV12-4 with TRBJ1-5; D remains ambiguous. Trimming pared 7 bases from V and 0 bases from J, leaving 13 bases between. The CDR3 is 15 residues long. The CDR3 region is CASTLEGYSNQPQHF. CDR3 in DNA: TGTGCCAGCACCCTGGAAGGGTATAGCAATCAGCCCCAGCATTTT.

This clonotype was counted ten times or more. The chain uses TRBV7-2 and TRBJ2-7; the match to TRBD1 covers 9 bases. The CDR3 is 14 residues long. Germline CDR1 reads SGHTA; CDR2 reads FQGNSA. The ends lost 4 bases at V and 1 base at J; junction bases unmatched: 2. The CDR3 sequence: CASSSGTGSYEQYF. The CDR3 DNA reads as TGTGCCAGCAGCTCGGGGACAGGGTCCTACGAGCAGTACTTC.

As to this clonotype: A much larger clonotype is one base distant, so this may be a read error. The chain recombines TRBV5-1 with TRBJ1-1; D uncertain. CDR1 is SGHRS, CDR2 YFSETQ, per germline. CDR3 size: 15 residues. CDR3 region: CACSPKAPMNTEAFF. DNA for the CDR3: TGCGCCTGCAGCCCGAAGGCACCCATGAACACTGAAGCTTTCTTT.

This clonotype has at least ten counts. Here the CDR3 DNA reads TGTGCCAGCAGACTAGCCGGACAGGGCCGAGGGCAGCCCCAGCATTTT. It yields the protein CASRLAGQGRGQPQHF. J is TRBJ1-5 and V is TRBV12-3 or TRBV12-4, with TRBD1 matching 8 bases. The ends lost 6 bases at V and 7 bases at J; junction bases unmatched: 14. The CDR3 covers 16 residues.

Turning to this clonotype: A clone one base away is much larger, so this may be a read error. V gene TRBV3-1 combines with J gene TRBJ2-1; maybe TRBD2 (5 bases). The CDR3 consists of 14 residues. The V gene's germline CDR1 is LGHDT and CDR2 YNNKEL (reference sequence). CDR3 in amino acids: CTSSRRSSYNEQFF. The CDR3 DNA reads TGTACCAGCAGCCGGAGGAGCTCCTACAATGAGCAGTTCTTC.

This clonotype was seen at least ten times. The chain couples TRBV6-1 to TRBJ1-4; perhaps TRBD1 as D (5 bases). The germline CDR1 and CDR2 sequences are MNHNS and SASEGT. The ends were cut back, 6 bases at V and 8 bases at J, with 19 bases in the middle. CDR3 length equals 15 residues. The CDR3 sequence: CASSPPSAGREKLFF. In DNA form, the CDR3 reads TGTGCCAGCAGCCCCCCCTCCGCAGGGCGGGAAAAACTGTTTTTT.

This clonotype was seen at least ten times. V is TRBV20-1 and J is TRBJ2-1; the D gene is possibly TRBD2 (5 bases). The CDR3 consists of 14 residues. V lost 3 bases and J lost 0, with 9 bases in between. Germline loops: CDR1 DFQATT, CDR2 SNEGSKA (reference sequence). In nucleotides, the CDR3 is TGCAGTGCTAGCGGGGTAAGCTCCTACAATGAGCAGTTCTTC. Its translation is CSASGVSSYNEQFF.

This clonotype was observed a few times. This sequence joins TRBV10-3 and TRBJ1-1, with D possibly TRBD1 on 5 matching bases. V was pared by 6 bases and J by 4 bases, with 12 bases between. This CDR3 comprises 13 residues. Per the germline V gene, CDR1 is ENHRY and CDR2 is SYGVKD. CDR3 sequence: CAISQGGGTEAFF. CDR3 DNA sequence: TGTGCCATCAGCCAGGGCGGGGGCACTGAAGCTTTCTTT.

There are a few counts of this clonotype. V gene TRBV3-1 combines with J gene TRBJ2-1, with D unclear. V shed 1 base and J shed 10 bases, with 8 bases lying between them. The V gene's germline CDR1 is LGHDT and CDR2 YNNKEL (reference sequence). The CDR3 is 12 amino acids. Written as DNA, the CDR3 is TGTGCCAGCAGCCAAGCGTGGCGGGAGCAGTTCTTC. It encodes CASSQAWREQFF.

This clonotype was recorded many times. The chain recombines TRBV20-1 with TRBJ2-1; D unresolved. Trimming stripped 5 bases from V and 5 bases from J, with 13 bases between. Germline V gene sequence: CDR1 DFQATT, CDR2 SNEGSKA (reference sequence). The CDR3 sequence is 13 residues long. Here the CDR3 reads CSAEKPPNNEQFF. DNA of the CDR3: TGCAGTGCTGAGAAACCCCCCAACAATGAGCAGTTCTTC.

There are a few counts of this clonotype. This chain uses TRBV3-1 with TRBJ2-1, with 13 nucleotides matching TRBD2. Germline V gene data show CDR1 as LGHDT and CDR2 as YNNKEL (reference sequence). The trim removed 5 bases at V and 2 bases at J, leaving 6 bases unmatched. CDR3 length: 17 amino acids. In DNA, the CDR3 is TGTGCCAGCAGCTGGACTAGCGGGAGAGGGCCCTACAATGAGCAGTTCTTC. This translates into CASSWTSGRGPYNEQFF.